These T cell receptor beta chains were read from a single sample in a study of shared T cell receptors in the human thymus. Libraries were prepared by immunoSEQ multiplex PCR; TCRdb keeps only in-frame clonotypes and omits some of them. The sample has 630,000 or so clones, roughly 86% seen once. The same sample was also used in a study of human thymus T cells.

Sequenced sample: thymocytes. Every receptor here comes from a boy under two years old with a congenital heart defect. Each CDR3 is given with its conserved first and last residue. The order of the fields is clone size, V gene, J gene, D gene, CDR3 DNA, CDR3 protein. A D gene is named only where the DNA matches it firmly. Some rows mark clone size as missing; the rest say once, few, many or name a class of expanded clone.

-	TRBV4-1	TRBJ2-1	-	TGCGCCAGCAGCCAAATACCAGGGACAGAGCAGTTCTTC	CASSQIPGTEQFF
-	TRBV15	TRBJ2-2	TRBD1	TGTGCCACCAGCAGACCGGGGACAGGGGGAACCGGGGAGCTGTTTTTT	CATSRPGTGGTGELFF
-	TRBV4-1	TRBJ1-5	-	TGCGCCAGCAGCCAAGATGCCAGGTTTCATAGCAATCAGCCCCAGCATTTT	CASSQDARFHSNQPQHF
-	TRBV28	TRBJ2-5	TRBD2	TGTGCCAGCAGTTCCCATCTACTAGCGGGGGGGCAAGAGCAGTACTTC	CASSSHLLAGGQEQYF
-	TRBV29-1	TRBJ2-2	-	TGCAGCGTTGAAGGTGAGGTGGGGAGTGCGAACACCGGGGAGCTGTTTTTT	CSVEGEVGSANTGELFF
-	TRBV19	TRBJ2-7	TRBD1	TGTGCCAGTACCCCCGCAGGGGGTCAGTACGAGCAGTACTTC	CASTPAGGQYEQYF
-	TRBV5-1	TRBJ2-1	TRBD1	TGCGCCAGCAGCCCGGGACAGGGGAGAAATGAGCAGTTCTTC	CASSPGQGRNEQFF
once	TRBV4-1	TRBJ2-1	-	TGCGCCAGCAGCCAAACCTCTAGTGTCACGATTGATGAGCAGTTCTTC	CASSQTSSVTIDEQFF
-	TRBV6-5	TRBJ1-2	TRBD1	TGTGCCAGCAGTTACTCGAACAGGGGGGGTGGCTACACCTTC	CASSYSNRGGGYTF
-	TRBV19	TRBJ2-5	TRBD2	TGTGCCAGTAGTAGAAAGCGGGAGGCTCGGACCCAGTACTTC	CASSRKREARTQYF
-	TRBV5-8	TRBJ1-1	-	TGTGCCAGCAGCCTAAGAAGCATCCGTGATTTCGGGTTGAACACTGAAGCTTTCTTT	CASSLRSIRDFGLNTEAFF
-	TRBV9	TRBJ2-5	-	TGTGCCAGCAGCGTAGGACAGCCCCAAGAGACCCAGTACTTC	CASSVGQPQETQYF
-	TRBV28	TRBJ2-1	TRBD2	TGTGCCAGCAGCCACCAAATATATCCTTGGACTAGCGGTTCTGTCTCCTACAATGAGCAGTTCTTC	CASSHQIYPWTSGSVSYNEQFF
-	TRBV28	TRBJ2-7	-	TGTGCCATCCAGGGCCCCTACGAGCAGTACTTC	CAIQGPYEQYF
-	TRBV7-9	TRBJ2-1	-	TGTGCCAGCAGACTGGCGTACGGGAGTTCCTACAATGAGCAGTTCTTC	CASRLAYGSSYNEQFF
-	TRBV5-1	TRBJ2-7	-	TGCGCCAGCAGCGGTAATGGCAGGGCGAGGGAGCAGTACTTC	CASSGNGRAREQYF
-	TRBV29-1	TRBJ2-1	TRBD1	TGCAGCGTTGATAGCCGGGACAGGGGTTCCTACAATGAGCAGTTCTTC	CSVDSRDRGSYNEQFF
few	TRBV11-2	TRBJ1-2	TRBD1	TGTGCCAGCAGCTCCGGACAGGGGCACTATGGCTACACCTTC	CASSSGQGHYGYTF
-	TRBV27	TRBJ2-7	-	TGTGCCAGCAGTTTATCTCGACAAGGACAGCCCTGGGGCGAGGCCCAGTACTTC	CASSLSRQGQPWGEAQYF
-	TRBV4-3	TRBJ2-1	-	TGCGCCAGCAGCCAAGACCCTGGTCTAGCCGGAGGTGAGCAGTTCTTC	CASSQDPGLAGGEQFF
-	TRBV21-1	TRBJ1-1	-	TGTGCCAGCAGCAAATGCGACAGGCCCAACGTAATAGCTTTCTTT	CASSKCDRPNVIAFF
-	TRBV6-1	TRBJ1-6	TRBD1	TGTGCCAGCAGTGAAGCAGAATACATGGGACAGGGAGGCTATAATTCACCCCTCCACTTT	CASSEAEYMGQGGYNSPLHF
-	TRBV4-1	TRBJ2-7	TRBD1	TGCGCCAGCAGCCAAGAAACCACAACCGACAGGGGGAGTCACCTGTACGAGCAGTACTTC	CASSQETTTDRGSHLYEQYF
-	TRBV5-6	TRBJ2-3	TRBD1	TGTGCCAGCAGTTTGGAAGAGGGGGCTGGAGATACGCAGTATTTT	CASSLEEGAGDTQYF
-	TRBV28	TRBJ1-2	-	TGTGCCAGCAACCCACCGCGGGGGTTAGGGACTAACTATGGCTACACCTTC	CASNPPRGLGTNYGYTF
-	TRBV4-3	TRBJ1-2	-	TGCGCCAGCAGCCAACATATGGACGAGGGCTATGGCTACACCTTC	CASSQHMDEGYGYTF
-	TRBV4-1	TRBJ2-1	-	TGCGCCAGCAGCCAAGATTTGGGGGGGCACAGGCGACATGGTGAGCAGTTCTTC	CASSQDLGGHRRHGEQFF
-	TRBV15	TRBJ2-2	TRBD1	TGTGCCACCAGCAGTTCCGGGACAGGGGGCTCCGGGGAGCTGTTTTTT	CATSSSGTGGSGELFF
-	TRBV4-1	TRBJ1-5	-	TGCGCCAGCAGCCAAGGAGGGGGAGGGGGCAATCAGCCCCAGCATTTT	CASSQGGGGGNQPQHF
-	TRBV6-1	TRBJ1-1	TRBD1	TGTGCCAGCAATCCCAGGGGGGCCACTGAAGCTTTCTTT	CASNPRGATEAFF
-	TRBV9	TRBJ2-1	TRBD2	TGTGCCAGCAGTTATGCGGGGGGCCTCAGTCGCAATGAGCAGTTCTTC	CASSYAGGLSRNEQFF
-	TRBV6-5	TRBJ1-2	TRBD1	TGTGCCAGCAGTTACTCCCACAGGGGAAACTATGGCTACACCTTC	CASSYSHRGNYGYTF
-	TRBV11-2	TRBJ2-5	TRBD2	TGTGCCAGCAGCTTAAAGTGGCGAGCGGGAGGCGGAGAGACCCAGTACTTC	CASSLKWRAGGGETQYF
-	TRBV18	TRBJ1-1	-	TGTGCCAGCTCACCAATGTGTCAGGGCCAAGCTTTCTTT	CASSPMCQGQAFF
-	TRBV6-4	TRBJ2-7	TRBD1	TGTACCAGCAATCGACAGGGCCTCTCCTACGAGCAGTACTTC	CTSNRQGLSYEQYF
-	TRBV19	TRBJ1-1	TRBD1	TGTGCCAGTAGTACGGACAGGGCCTTTGAAGCTTTCTTT	CASSTDRAFEAFF
few	TRBV7-7	TRBJ1-5	TRBD1	TGTGCTAGCAGCTTAGCCAGAACAGGGGTAGGTGGGAGCAATCAGCCCCAGCATTTT	CASSLARTGVGGSNQPQHF
-	TRBV5-6	TRBJ2-5	TRBD2	TGTGCCAGCAGCGCACCCACTAGCGGGAAGGAGACCCAGTACTTC	CASSAPTSGKETQYF
-	TRBV5-6	TRBJ2-7	TRBD2	TGTGCCAGCAGCTTGGGGCGGGAGAGGTACGAGCAGTACTTC	CASSLGRERYEQYF
-	TRBV6-5	TRBJ2-5	-	TGTGCCAGCAGTCGCAAAGCGGAGTACCAAGAGACCCAGTACTTC	CASSRKAEYQETQYF
-	TRBV9	TRBJ1-1	TRBD1	TGTGCCAGCAGCGTAATCACAGGGGGCCACACTGAAGCTTTCTTT	CASSVITGGHTEAFF
-	TRBV5-5	TRBJ2-2	TRBD2	TGTGCCAGCAGCTCGGCCGGACTAGCGGGAGGTATCGACACCGGGGAGCTGTTTTTT	CASSSAGLAGGIDTGELFF
-	TRBV5-4	TRBJ2-1	TRBD2	TGTGCCAGCACACCGAGCGGGAGGGCCCTCAACAATGAGCAGTTCTTC	CASTPSGRALNNEQFF
-	TRBV14	TRBJ2-7	-	TGTGCCAGCAGCCAGGGGGGCGGGAGAGGGCGCGAGCAGTACTTC	CASSQGGGRGREQYF
-	TRBV28	TRBJ2-7	TRBD1	TGTGCCAGCAGAACCCCCCGGGACAGGGAGTCCTACGAGCAGTACTTC	CASRTPRDRESYEQYF
-	TRBV7-2	TRBJ2-7	-	TGTGCCAGCACCGTGGGGGACACCCTTTCCTACGAGCAGTACTTC	CASTVGDTLSYEQYF
-	TRBV28	TRBJ2-1	TRBD1	TGTGCCAGCAGGCCCCTGACAGGGGGCGTTTACAATGAGCAGTTCTTC	CASRPLTGGVYNEQFF
once	TRBV7-9	TRBJ2-6	-	TGTGCCAGCAGCACCCGAGGGGGGGGTAGCTCTGGGGCCAACGTCCTGACTTTC	CASSTRGGGSSGANVLTF
-	TRBV4-2	TRBJ2-6	TRBD1	TGTGCCAGCAGCTCGGACAGGGCCGGGTCTGGGGCCAACGTCCTGACTTTC	CASSSDRAGSGANVLTF
once	TRBV7-8	TRBJ1-1	TRBD1	TGTGCCAGCAGCCCAACAGGGGAAGTCCGAGACGTAGCTTTCTTT	CASSPTGEVRDVAFF
-	TRBV19	TRBJ1-3	TRBD1	TGTGCCAGTAGTAACCCCTCCTCGGGACAGGCTGGAAACACCATATATTTT	CASSNPSSGQAGNTIYF
-	TRBV4-2	TRBJ1-5	TRBD1	TGTGCCAGCAGCCAAGAACCGACAGGGGGGTCTTCGGACAATCAGCCCCAGCATTTT	CASSQEPTGGSSDNQPQHF
-	TRBV4-1	TRBJ2-7	TRBD1	TGCGCCAGCAGCCAAGACGACGGGGGAGGACGGACAGGGTCCTACGAGCAGTACTTC	CASSQDDGGGRTGSYEQYF